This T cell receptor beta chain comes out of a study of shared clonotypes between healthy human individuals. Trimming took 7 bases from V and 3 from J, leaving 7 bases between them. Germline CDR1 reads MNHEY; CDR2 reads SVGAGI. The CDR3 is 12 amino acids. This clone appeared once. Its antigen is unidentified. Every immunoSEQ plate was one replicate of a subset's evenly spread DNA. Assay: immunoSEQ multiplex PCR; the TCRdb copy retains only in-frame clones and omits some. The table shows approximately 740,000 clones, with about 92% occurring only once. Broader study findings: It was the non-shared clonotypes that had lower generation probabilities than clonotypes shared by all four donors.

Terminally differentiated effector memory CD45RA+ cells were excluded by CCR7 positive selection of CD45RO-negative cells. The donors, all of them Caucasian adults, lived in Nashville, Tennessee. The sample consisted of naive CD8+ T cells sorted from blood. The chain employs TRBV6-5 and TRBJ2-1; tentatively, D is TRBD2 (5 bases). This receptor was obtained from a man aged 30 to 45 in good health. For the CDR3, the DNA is TGTGCCAGCATGGCGGGCTACAATGAGCAGTTCTTC. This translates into CASMAGYNEQFF.